This T cell receptor (beta chain) was profiled in a study of T cell repertoires in cytomegalovirus infection. One entry per CDR3 protein, called by TCRdb with MiXCR from the reads. The table shows approximately 500,000 distinct CDR3 sequences, with approximately 17% occurring only once. Trimming took 6 bases from V and 0 from J, leaving 26 bases between them. Looked up from germline, CDR1 is LNHDA and CDR2 is SQIVND (reference sequence). The CDR3 contains 19 residues. This clonotype has at least ten counts. The TCR was taken from a human donor in good health (CMV status not recorded). Some clones in this sample may be carry-over from other donors' samples. Source material: CD8+ T cells from PBMCs. V usage is TRBV19 and J usage is TRBJ1-1, with D unresolved. CDR3 coding DNA: TGTGCCAGTAGCACCTTAGCCCCCAGTCCCGGCTCGGTGAACACTGAAGCTTTCTTT. Translating it yields CASSTLAPSPGSVNTEAFF.